A selection of T cell receptor beta chains follows, all from one sample in a study of CD8 T cells in Susac syndrome. One entry per CDR3 protein, called by TCRdb with MiXCR from the immunoSEQ multiplex PCR reads. The sample lists fewer than 300,000 distinct CDR3 sequences, about 85% occurring once. Input material: CD8+ T cells from PBMCs. Receptors were obtained from a human donor with multiple sclerosis. The CDR3 runs from the conserved cysteine through the conserved F or W. D genes are given only for firm matches. Clone size is not always given. Where it is, it says once, few, many or a class for expanded clones.

clone size: NA
V gene: TRBV14
D gene: NA
J gene: TRBJ2-1
CDR3 DNA: TGTGCCAGCAGCCATATGGGCGCGGGGGAGCAGTTCTTC
CDR3 protein: CASSHMGAGEQFF

clone size: NA
V gene: TRBV28
D gene: TRBD2
J gene: TRBJ2-2
CDR3 DNA: TGTGCCAGCAATTTTTTACTAGCGGGGGAGCTGTTTTTT
CDR3 protein: CASNFLLAGELFF

clone size: NA
V gene: TRBV6-1
D gene: NA
J gene: TRBJ1-4
CDR3 DNA: TGTGCCAGCAGTTCGACAGGACTTAAGGAAAAACTGTTTTTT
CDR3 protein: CASSSTGLKEKLFF

clone size: NA
V gene: TRBV15
D gene: NA
J gene: TRBJ2-5
CDR3 DNA: TGTGCCTCACGTGGGGACTGGCAAGAGACCCAGTACTTC
CDR3 protein: CASRGDWQETQYF

clone size: NA
V gene: TRBV19
D gene: TRBD2
J gene: TRBJ2-1
CDR3 DNA: TGTGCCAGTAGTATAACTAGCGGGACACTCTACAATGAGCAGTTCTTC
CDR3 protein: CASSITSGTLYNEQFF

clone size: few
V gene: TRBV12-3/TRBV12-4
D gene: TRBD2
J gene: TRBJ2-7
CDR3 DNA: TGTGCCAGCAGTCCTACCGGACTAGGCCACGAGCAGTACTTC
CDR3 protein: CASSPTGLGHEQYF

clone size: NA
V gene: TRBV29-1
D gene: NA
J gene: TRBJ2-4
CDR3 DNA: TGCAGCGTCCAATCGTCGACAGACAAAAACATTCAGTACTTC
CDR3 protein: CSVQSSTDKNIQYF

clone size: NA
V gene: TRBV7-2
D gene: TRBD2
J gene: TRBJ2-5
CDR3 DNA: TGTGCCAGCAGCTTAGGGCAGACTAGCGGGAGAGAGACCCAGTACTTC
CDR3 protein: CASSLGQTSGRETQYF

clone size: NA
V gene: TRBV9
D gene: NA
J gene: TRBJ2-1
CDR3 DNA: TGTGCCAGCGGCAAAGGGTTAGCCGGGCCTTCCTACAATGAGCAGTTCTTC
CDR3 protein: CASGKGLAGPSYNEQFF

clone size: NA
V gene: TRBV5-6
D gene: TRBD1
J gene: TRBJ2-1
CDR3 DNA: TGTGCCAGCAGCTTTACGACAGGGGATGGGCCGTACAATGAGCAGTTCTTC
CDR3 protein: CASSFTTGDGPYNEQFF

clone size: NA
V gene: TRBV20-1
D gene: NA
J gene: TRBJ1-1
CDR3 DNA: TGCAGTGCTCAGCTCACAGCGAACACTGAGGCTTTCTTT
CDR3 protein: CSAQLTANTEAFF

clone size: few
V gene: TRBV5-1
D gene: NA
J gene: TRBJ2-7
CDR3 DNA: TGCGCCAGCAGCTTGGGACTAGACTACGAGCAGTACTTC
CDR3 protein: CASSLGLDYEQYF

clone size: NA
V gene: TRBV12-3/TRBV12-4
D gene: TRBD2
J gene: TRBJ2-1
CDR3 DNA: TGTGCCAGCAGCCGATCACTAGCGGGAGGGCCCTATGAGCAGTTCTTC
CDR3 protein: CASSRSLAGGPYEQFF

clone size: NA
V gene: TRBV23-1
D gene: TRBD2
J gene: TRBJ2-7
CDR3 DNA: TGCGCCAGCAGTCAATCTAAAGGCGGGGGAGGGTCCTACGAGCAGTACTTC
CDR3 protein: CASSQSKGGGGSYEQYF

clone size: NA
V gene: TRBV20-1
D gene: TRBD1
J gene: TRBJ1-2
CDR3 DNA: TGCAGTGCTAGAGATATACGGACAGGGGGCGACCGTGTGGCTGGCTACACCTTC
CDR3 protein: CSARDIRTGGDRVAGYTF

clone size: few
V gene: TRBV6-1
D gene: TRBD2
J gene: TRBJ2-2
CDR3 DNA: TGTGCCAGCAGGGGGAGCGGGATCGGCCCCGGGGAGCTGTTTTTT
CDR3 protein: CASRGSGIGPGELFF

clone size: NA
V gene: TRBV20-1
D gene: NA
J gene: TRBJ1-1
CDR3 DNA: TGCAGTGCTAGTGGGGGGGGGTGGTCTGAAGCTTTCTTT
CDR3 protein: CSASGGGWSEAFF

clone size: NA
V gene: TRBV9
D gene: TRBD2
J gene: TRBJ2-7
CDR3 DNA: TGTGCCAGCGGGACTAACGCCTACGAGCAGTACTTC
CDR3 protein: CASGTNAYEQYF

clone size: NA
V gene: TRBV9
D gene: NA
J gene: TRBJ2-7
CDR3 DNA: TGTGCCAGCAGCGGGAGAACCGCGCCTCAGCAGTACTTC
CDR3 protein: CASSGRTAPQQYF

clone size: NA
V gene: TRBV27
D gene: TRBD1
J gene: TRBJ1-1
CDR3 DNA: TGTGCCAGCAGTTTATCGAAGGGGGCTTACACTGAAGCTTTCTTT
CDR3 protein: CASSLSKGAYTEAFF

clone size: NA
V gene: TRBV2
D gene: TRBD2
J gene: TRBJ2-2
CDR3 DNA: TGTGCCAGCAGTGAAGGGTGGGAGGGGACCGGGGAGCTGTTTTTT
CDR3 protein: CASSEGWEGTGELFF

clone size: few
V gene: TRBV5-4
D gene: TRBD2
J gene: TRBJ2-5
CDR3 DNA: TGTGCCAGCAGCTCGGTACTAGCGGGAGTGTTAGGAAAGACCCAGTACTTC
CDR3 protein: CASSSVLAGVLGKTQYF

clone size: NA
V gene: TRBV28
D gene: TRBD2
J gene: TRBJ2-1
CDR3 DNA: TGTGCCAGCAGTTTATTATGGCTAGCGGGTTCCTACAATGAGCAGTTCTTC
CDR3 protein: CASSLLWLAGSYNEQFF

clone size: NA
V gene: TRBV12-3/TRBV12-4
D gene: NA
J gene: TRBJ2-2
CDR3 DNA: TGTGCCAGCAGCCGCCTCTCCGGGGAGCTGTTTTTT
CDR3 protein: CASSRLSGELFF

clone size: once
V gene: TRBV9
D gene: NA
J gene: TRBJ2-2
CDR3 DNA: TGTGCCAGCAGCGTACCCAGGACCGGCGCGAACACCGGGGAGCTGTTTTTT
CDR3 protein: CASSVPRTGANTGELFF

clone size: NA
V gene: TRBV13
D gene: NA
J gene: TRBJ2-7
CDR3 DNA: TGTGCCAGCAGCTTAGGTCCCAGGGCCTACGAGCAGTACTTC
CDR3 protein: CASSLGPRAYEQYF

clone size: NA
V gene: TRBV27
D gene: NA
J gene: TRBJ2-1
CDR3 DNA: TGTGCCAGCAGTTTTGGGGATTTAAATGAGCAGTTCTTC
CDR3 protein: CASSFGDLNEQFF

clone size: few
V gene: TRBV19
D gene: NA
J gene: TRBJ2-5
CDR3 DNA: TGTGCCAGTAGTGATACGGACCGAGAAGAGACCCAGTACTTC
CDR3 protein: CASSDTDREETQYF

clone size: NA
V gene: TRBV20-1
D gene: TRBD2
J gene: TRBJ2-1
CDR3 DNA: TGCAGTGCTAGACCGGGACTAGCGGGCAGGAATGAGCAGTTCTTC
CDR3 protein: CSARPGLAGRNEQFF

clone size: NA
V gene: TRBV3-1
D gene: TRBD2
J gene: TRBJ2-1
CDR3 DNA: TGTGCCAGCAGCCAAGATTTTCGAGGACTAGCGGATCAGCAGTTCTTC
CDR3 protein: CASSQDFRGLADQQFF

clone size: NA
V gene: TRBV30
D gene: TRBD1
J gene: TRBJ1-6
CDR3 DNA: TGTGCCTGGACCCCCCGGACAGGCTCCGATTCACCCCTCCACTTT
CDR3 protein: CAWTPRTGSDSPLHF

clone size: NA
V gene: TRBV3-1
D gene: TRBD1
J gene: TRBJ2-3
CDR3 DNA: TGTGCCAGCAGCCAGCCCAGGACAGGGTCTGGCACAGATACGCAGTATTTT
CDR3 protein: CASSQPRTGSGTDTQYF

clone size: NA
V gene: TRBV6-6
D gene: TRBD1
J gene: TRBJ1-6
CDR3 DNA: TGTGCCAGCGGATCGGGACAGCTCAATTCACCCCTCCACTTT
CDR3 protein: CASGSGQLNSPLHF

clone size: once
V gene: TRBV9
D gene: NA
J gene: TRBJ2-2
CDR3 DNA: TGTGCCAGCAGCGTCCCGAAGAGCCAAACGAACACCGGGGAGCTGTTTTTT
CDR3 protein: CASSVPKSQTNTGELFF

clone size: NA
V gene: TRBV27
D gene: TRBD1
J gene: TRBJ2-6
CDR3 DNA: TGTGCCAGCAGTCAACTCGGACAGGGATACGCTGGGGCCAACGTCCTGACTTTC
CDR3 protein: CASSQLGQGYAGANVLTF

clone size: few
V gene: TRBV6-5
D gene: NA
J gene: TRBJ2-7
CDR3 DNA: TGTGCCAGCAGTTACACAAGTAGCGGTTCCTACGAGCAGTACTTC
CDR3 protein: CASSYTSSGSYEQYF

clone size: NA
V gene: TRBV20-1
D gene: NA
J gene: TRBJ2-4
CDR3 DNA: TGCAGTGCTAGGCACGGGCGTTGGGGCAAAAACATTCAGTACTTC
CDR3 protein: CSARHGRWGKNIQYF

clone size: NA
V gene: TRBV4-1
D gene: NA
J gene: TRBJ2-7
CDR3 DNA: TGCGCCAGCAGCCGAACCTCCGACGGCTCCTACGAGCAGTACTTC
CDR3 protein: CASSRTSDGSYEQYF

clone size: NA
V gene: TRBV2
D gene: TRBD1
J gene: TRBJ2-3
CDR3 DNA: TGTGCCAGCAGTGACGGTGCAGGGGGAATTTTCGATACGCAGTATTTT
CDR3 protein: CASSDGAGGIFDTQYF

clone size: NA
V gene: TRBV9
D gene: TRBD2
J gene: TRBJ2-7
CDR3 DNA: TGTGCCAGCAGCGCGGGACTAGCGGAGACCTACGAGCAGTACTTC
CDR3 protein: CASSAGLAETYEQYF